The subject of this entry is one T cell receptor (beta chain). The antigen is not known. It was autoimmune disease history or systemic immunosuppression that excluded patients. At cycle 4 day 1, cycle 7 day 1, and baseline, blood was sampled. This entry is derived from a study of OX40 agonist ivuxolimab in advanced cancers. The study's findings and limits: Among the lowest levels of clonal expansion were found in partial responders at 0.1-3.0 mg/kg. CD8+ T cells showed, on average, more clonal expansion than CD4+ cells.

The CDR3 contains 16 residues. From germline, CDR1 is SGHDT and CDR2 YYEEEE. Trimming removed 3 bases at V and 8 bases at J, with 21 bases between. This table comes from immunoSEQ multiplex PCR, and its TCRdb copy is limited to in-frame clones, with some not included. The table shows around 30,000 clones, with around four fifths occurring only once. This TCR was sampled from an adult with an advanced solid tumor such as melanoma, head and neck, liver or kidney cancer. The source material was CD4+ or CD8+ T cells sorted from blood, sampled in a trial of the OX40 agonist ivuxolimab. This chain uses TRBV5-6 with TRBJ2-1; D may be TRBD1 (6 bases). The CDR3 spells CASSSTTGLLRDEQFF. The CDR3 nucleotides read TGTGCCAGCAGCTCTACTACAGGGCTTCTCCGGGATGAGCAGTTCTTC.